This T cell receptor (beta chain) originates from a study of T-cell reconstitution after alpha-beta-depleted transplantation in children. V lost 0 bases and J lost 3, with 9 bases in between. The CDR3 covers 14 residues. CDR1 and CDR2 (germline): MNHEY, SMNVEV (reference sequence). The study, taken as a whole, reports: At around two months after transplant, the alpha-beta T cells were reportedly derived from several hundred expanded clones that came from non-depleted graft cells. Where some patients showed high TCRbeta diversity at day 60, it came from recipient T cells and thymic progenitors that had survived. The main origin of T-cell counts and diversity one year after transplant was newly produced T cells.

This clonotype was seen at least ten times. Its target is unknown. Preparation of the TCRbeta library used unique molecular identifiers. TCRdb called the PCR reads again in MiXCR, with one record for every CDR3 protein. Of 500,000 to 650,000 distinct CDR3 sequences detected, under 15% appear once; the ten largest clones hold 2.2%. The genes are TRBV27 and TRBJ2-7; tentatively, D is TRBD2 (6 bases). The input for sequencing was PBMCs, mostly from graft donor cells, taken 360 days after TCRalphabeta/CD19-depleted stem cell transplant. The source is a male patient between 10 and 17 years old who had a stem cell transplant for acute myeloid leukemia, so the T cells may come from the graft donor. The DNA for the CDR3 is TGTGCCAGCAGTTTATCGGGACTCCTCTACGAGCAGTACTTC. Residues: CASSLSGLLYEQYF.